Listed here is a single T cell receptor beta chain. TCRdb re-derived calls from the RACE reads in MiXCR, one entry per CDR3 protein. The sample lists about 120,000 distinct CDR3 sequences, around 11% seen once, with 2% to 2.5% in the top ten. This CDR3 has 16 amino acids. The germline V gene encodes CDR1 SGDLS and CDR2 YYNGEE. V dropped 0 bases and J dropped 2; count of bases not matched to a gene: 5. This record belongs to a study of human T cells and chemical hapten exposure. Time point specified: patch test 3, about 24 weeks after DPC sensitization. Treatment defined: therapeutic diphenylcyclopropenone sensitization with weekly scalp DPC.

The receptor comes from a woman between 50 and 59 years old with alopecia areata. Some clones in this sample may be carry-over from other donors' samples. The sample was whole blood, taken in connection with sensitization to the hapten diphenylcyclopropenone (DPC). J is TRBJ2-3 and V is TRBV9; 8 bases match TRBD2. This chain's CDR3 is CASSVAGGGYTDTQYF. CDR3 in DNA: TGTGCCAGCAGCGTAGCTGGCGGGGGGTACACAGATACGCAGTATTTT. The full variable domain, completed using reference TRBV9 and TRBJ2-3, is DSGVTQTPKHLITATGQRVTLRCSPRSGDLSVYWYQQSLDQGLQFLIQYYNGEERAKGNILERFSAQQFPDLHSELNLSSLELGDSALYFCASSVAGGGYTDTQYFGPGTRLTVL.